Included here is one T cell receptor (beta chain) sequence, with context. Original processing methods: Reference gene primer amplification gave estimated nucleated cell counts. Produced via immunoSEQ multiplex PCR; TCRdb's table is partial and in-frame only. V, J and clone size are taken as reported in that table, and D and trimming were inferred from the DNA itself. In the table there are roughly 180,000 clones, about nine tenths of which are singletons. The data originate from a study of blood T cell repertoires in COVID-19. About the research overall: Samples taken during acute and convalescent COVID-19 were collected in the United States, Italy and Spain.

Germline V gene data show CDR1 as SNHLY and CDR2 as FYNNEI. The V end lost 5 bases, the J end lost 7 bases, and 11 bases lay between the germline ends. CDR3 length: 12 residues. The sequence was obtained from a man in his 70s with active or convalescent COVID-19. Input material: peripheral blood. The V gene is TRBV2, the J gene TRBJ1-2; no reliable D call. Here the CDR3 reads CASSMIRGGYTF. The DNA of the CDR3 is TGTGCCAGCAGTATGATAAGAGGTGGCTACACCTTC.